The rows below give T cell receptor beta chains drawn from one sample of a study of PD-1 blockade in classical Hodgkin lymphoma. The table came from immunoSEQ multiplex PCR; TCRdb's copy has only in-frame clones and leaves some out. The sample consists of roughly 40,000 clones, over 80% of them appearing once. Sequenced here: peripheral blood mononuclear cells (PBMCs), sampled at baseline. The receptors stem from a human donor with classical Hodgkin lymphoma. Both conserved end residues are trimmed from each CDR3. Fields, in order: V gene, J gene, CDR3 protein.

>TRBV7-9|TRBJ2-6
ASSLGTDDSSGANVLT
>TRBV12-2|TRBJ2-7
ASRPPRPSAGGPSPEQY
>TRBV18|TRBJ2-7
ASSRTTSGSNEQY
>TRBV7-3|TRBJ1-1
ASSLQMNTEAF
>TRBV9|TRBJ2-7
ASSPLGVGGEQY
>TRBV6-1|TRBJ2-2
ASSDPRGRANTGELF
>TRBV29-1|TRBJ2-6
SVEQGSGANVLT
>TRBV2|TRBJ2-5
ASRRLAGQETQY
>TRBV18|TRBJ2-6
ASSPTGTGHSGANVLT
>TRBV25-1|TRBJ2-7
ASSTPTYEQY
>TRBV15|TRBJ2-2
ATSRETNANTGELF
>TRBV11-2|TRBJ2-5
ASSISGGQETQY
>TRBV2|TRBJ2-7
ASGTRVYEQY
>TRBV6-5|TRBJ1-2
ASTSGYGYT
>TRBV10-3|TRBJ2-1
AILAELYNEQF
>TRBV9|TRBJ2-3
ASSVVGGVDTQY
>TRBV28|TRBJ1-2
ASSLGQSPYYGYT
>TRBV7-8|TRBJ1-5
ASSLSPGSNQPQH
>TRBV5-1|TRBJ1-1
ASSLIENTEAF
>TRBV28|TRBJ2-6
ATLTPGQGAAGANVLT
>TRBV7-2|TRBJ2-7
ASSFLGSEQY
>TRBV7-2|TRBJ2-5
ASSSRDRVETQY
>TRBV10-3|TRBJ1-1
AISDQRTGSTEAF
>TRBV6-6|TRBJ2-5
ASSSSGNQETQY
>TRBV7-9|TRBJ1-3
ASSLASIWPGNTIY
>TRBV7-9|TRBJ1-4
ASSLGGGKLF